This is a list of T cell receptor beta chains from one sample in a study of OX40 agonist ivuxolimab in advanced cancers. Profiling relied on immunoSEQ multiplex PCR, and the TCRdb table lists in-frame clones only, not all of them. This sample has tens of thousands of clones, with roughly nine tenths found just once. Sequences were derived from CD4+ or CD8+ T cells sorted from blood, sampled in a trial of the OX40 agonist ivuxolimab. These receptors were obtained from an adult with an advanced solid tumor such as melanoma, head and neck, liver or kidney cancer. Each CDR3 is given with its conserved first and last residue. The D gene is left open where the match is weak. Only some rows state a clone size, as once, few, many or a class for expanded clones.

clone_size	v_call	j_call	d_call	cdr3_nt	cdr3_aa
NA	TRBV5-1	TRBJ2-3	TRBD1	TGCGCCAGCAGCCCGAGACCGGGACAGCTTACAGATACGCAGTATTTT	CASSPRPGQLTDTQYF
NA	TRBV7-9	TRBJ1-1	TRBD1	TGTGCCAGCAGCTTAGGACAGGGGGCGGGCACTGAAGCTTTCTTT	CASSLGQGAGTEAFF
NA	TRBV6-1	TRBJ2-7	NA	TGTGCCAGCACTTCTGAGACCTCCTACGAGCAGTACTTC	CASTSETSYEQYF
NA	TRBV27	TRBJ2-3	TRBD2	TGTGCCAGCAGTTTTAGTGTTAGCGGGAGGGACACAGATACGCAGTATTTT	CASSFSVSGRDTDTQYF
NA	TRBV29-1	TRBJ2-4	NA	TGCAGCGTTGAGGGGGTTTCAGGCAAAAACATTCAGTACTTC	CSVEGVSGKNIQYF
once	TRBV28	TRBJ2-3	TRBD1	TGTGCCAGCAGCTCCGGACAGGGGAGCACAGATACGCAGTATTTT	CASSSGQGSTDTQYF
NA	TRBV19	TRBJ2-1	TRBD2	TGTGCCAGTAGTATAATAGCGGGTTACAATGAGCAGTTCTTC	CASSIIAGYNEQFF
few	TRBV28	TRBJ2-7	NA	TGTGCCAGCACCACTCCGGCCAGGGCCTACGAGCAGTACTTC	CASTTPARAYEQYF
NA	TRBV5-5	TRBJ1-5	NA	TGTGCCAGCAGCCTCTTCGGACCGGGATCTTATAATAATCAGCCCCAGCATTTT	CASSLFGPGSYNNQPQHF
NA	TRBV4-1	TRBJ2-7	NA	TGCGCCAGCAGCCTCCTATTAGTCAGGGGCCTCCTTTCCTACGAGCAGTACTTC	CASSLLLVRGLLSYEQYF
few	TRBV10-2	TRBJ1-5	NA	TGCGCCAGCAGTGAGTCCGGCGCCGCCTGGCAGCCCCAGCATTTT	CASSESGAAWQPQHF
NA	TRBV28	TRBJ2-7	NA	TGTGCCAGCAGTTTAGGGACCCCCTCCTACGAGCAGTACTTC	CASSLGTPSYEQYF
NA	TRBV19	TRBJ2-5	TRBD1	TGTGCCAGTAGTATTTCCACAGGGGAAGAGACCCAGTACTTC	CASSISTGEETQYF
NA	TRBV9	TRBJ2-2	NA	TGTGCCAGCAGCCGAGACGGCGACACCGGGGAGCTGTTTTTT	CASSRDGDTGELFF
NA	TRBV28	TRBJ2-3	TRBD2	TGTGCCAGCCAGGGACTAGCGGGAGCCCATGAGTATTTT	CASQGLAGAHEYF
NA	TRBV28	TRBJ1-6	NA	TGTGCCAGCACCCAAGACCGGCCCCTCCACTTT	CASTQDRPLHF
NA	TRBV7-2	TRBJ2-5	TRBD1	TGTGCCAGCAGCTTAGGACGGGACAGGGGCGTAGGGACCCAGTACTTC	CASSLGRDRGVGTQYF
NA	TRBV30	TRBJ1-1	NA	TGTGCCTGGAGTATGGGACATTTGAACACTGAAGCTTTCTTT	CAWSMGHLNTEAFF
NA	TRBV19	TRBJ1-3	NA	TGTGCCAGTAGTACAGGCCCCTCTGGAAACACCATATATTTT	CASSTGPSGNTIYF
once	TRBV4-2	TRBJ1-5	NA	TGTGCCAGCAGCCAAGATCTGGCTATTTATAGCAATCAGCCCCAGCATTTT	CASSQDLAIYSNQPQHF
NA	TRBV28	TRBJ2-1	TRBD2	TGTGCCAGCAGTTTGTTAGGCGGGAGGGCCTACAATGAGCAGTTCTTC	CASSLLGGRAYNEQFF
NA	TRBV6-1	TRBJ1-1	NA	TGTGCCAGCAGTACCAAAAGGAACACTGAAGCTTTCTTT	CASSTKRNTEAFF
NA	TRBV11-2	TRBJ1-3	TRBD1	TGTGCCAGCAGACGACAGGGCCCCATCTCTGGAAACACCATATATTTT	CASRRQGPISGNTIYF
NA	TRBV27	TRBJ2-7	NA	TGTGCCAGCAGTTTTTCGGGGCGAAACGAGCAGTACTTC	CASSFSGRNEQYF
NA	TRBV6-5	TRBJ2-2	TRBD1	TGTGCCAGCAGTTATGTGCAGGGGGCGAACGGGGAGCTGTTTTTT	CASSYVQGANGELFF
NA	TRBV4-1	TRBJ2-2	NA	TGCGCCAGCAGCCAAGATGGGGCTGGGGTAACCGGGGAGCTGTTTTTT	CASSQDGAGVTGELFF
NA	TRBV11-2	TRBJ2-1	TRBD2	TGTGCCAGCAGCTGGGAGGCGACTAGCGGGGCGGTTTTGCCGTTCTTC	CASSWEATSGAVLPFF
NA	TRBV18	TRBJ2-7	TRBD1	TGTGCCAGCTCACCCTCCCAGGGGGCGTCCTACGAGCAGTACTTC	CASSPSQGASYEQYF
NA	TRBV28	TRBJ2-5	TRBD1	TGTGCCATACAACAGGGGGCTAAAGAGACCCAGTACTTC	CAIQQGAKETQYF
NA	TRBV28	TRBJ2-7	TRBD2	TGTGCCAGCAGTTTACTAACTAGCGGGAGGAACGAGCAGTACTTC	CASSLLTSGRNEQYF
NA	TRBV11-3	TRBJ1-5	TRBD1	TGTGCCAGCAGCAGGACAGGGGGGCCCAATCAGCCCCAGCATTTT	CASSRTGGPNQPQHF
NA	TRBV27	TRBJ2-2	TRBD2	TGTGCCAGCAGTTTATCTACTAGCGGGAGGGCCGGGGGAAGACCCGGGGAGCTGTTTTTT	CASSLSTSGRAGGRPGELFF
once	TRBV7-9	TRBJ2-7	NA	TGTGCCAGCAGCTCCTCGAACCAGCCAGCCTACGAGCAGTACTTC	CASSSSNQPAYEQYF
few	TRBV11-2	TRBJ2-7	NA	TGTGCCAGCAGCTTACAGCTAGCCGAGCAGTACTTC	CASSLQLAEQYF
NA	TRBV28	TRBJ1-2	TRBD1	TGTGCCAGCAGACCTACAGGGGGCAACTATGGCTACACCTTC	CASRPTGGNYGYTF
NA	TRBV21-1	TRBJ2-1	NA	TGTGCCAGCAGCAAATATCCGGGACTCCGTGAATACAATGAGCAGTTCTTC	CASSKYPGLREYNEQFF
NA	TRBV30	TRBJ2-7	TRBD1	TGTGCCTGGAGTACAGGGGGGAGCAGGTACTTC	CAWSTGGSRYF
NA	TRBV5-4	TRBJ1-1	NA	TGTGCCAGCAGCGAGGAGACGGGGAGTACTGAAGCTTTCTTT	CASSEETGSTEAFF
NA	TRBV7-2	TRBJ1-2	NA	TGTGCCAGCAGCTCCCAGGGGCAGGGTGGAGGCTACACCTTC	CASSSQGQGGGYTF
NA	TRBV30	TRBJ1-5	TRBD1	TGTGCCTGGAGTAAAAGCGGGACAGTGAATCAGCCCCAGCATTTT	CAWSKSGTVNQPQHF
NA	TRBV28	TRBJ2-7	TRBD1	TGTGCCAGCATCGAATCAGGGGGCTCCTACGAGCAGTACTTC	CASIESGGSYEQYF
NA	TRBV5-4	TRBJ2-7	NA	TGTGCCAGCAGCTTAAGTTTCTCCACCTCCTACGAGCAGTACTTC	CASSLSFSTSYEQYF
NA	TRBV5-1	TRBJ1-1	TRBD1	TGCGCCAGCAGCCCAAAACAGGGGATCGGGGCTGAAGCTTTCTTT	CASSPKQGIGAEAFF
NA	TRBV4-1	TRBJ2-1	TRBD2	TGCGCCAGCAGCCTCGGGACTAGCGGGATGGGCCTTGAGCAGTTCTTC	CASSLGTSGMGLEQFF
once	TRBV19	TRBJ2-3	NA	TGTGCCAGTAGTTCTGGGCTAGCCGGCGCAGATACGCAGTATTTT	CASSSGLAGADTQYF
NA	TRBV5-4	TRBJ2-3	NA	TGTGCCAGCAGTTCGGGACTGGATACCAATACGCAGTATTTT	CASSSGLDTNTQYF
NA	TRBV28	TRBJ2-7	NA	TGTGCCAGCAGTAAGGACAATGGGCAGTACTTC	CASSKDNGQYF
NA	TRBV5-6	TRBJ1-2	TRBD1	TGTGCCAGCAGCTTTTCCGGACAGGGTGTCTATGGCTACACCTTC	CASSFSGQGVYGYTF
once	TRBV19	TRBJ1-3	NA	TGTGCCAGTAGTATAGGTGGGACACTTGGAAACACCATATATTTT	CASSIGGTLGNTIYF
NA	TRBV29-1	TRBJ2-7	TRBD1	TGCAGCGCCGGCGGGACAGGGGGCACAAGACAGTACTTC	CSAGGTGGTRQYF
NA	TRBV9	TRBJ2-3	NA	TGTGCCAGCAGCGTAGCAGATACGCAGTATTTT	CASSVADTQYF
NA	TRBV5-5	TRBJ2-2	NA	TGTGCCAGCAGCCAAGGGATGACCGGGGAGCTGTTTTTT	CASSQGMTGELFF
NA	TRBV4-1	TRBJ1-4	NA	TGCGCCAGCAGCCAAGCCCCAGGGAACGTGGGTGCAACTAATGAAAAACTGTTTTTT	CASSQAPGNVGATNEKLFF
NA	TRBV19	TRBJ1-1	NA	TGTGCCAGTAGTATAGATATGACCCTCACTGAAGCTTTCTTT	CASSIDMTLTEAFF
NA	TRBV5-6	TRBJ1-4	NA	TGTGCCAGCAGCTTGCTGAGGGGAGGGGATGAAAAACTGTTTTTT	CASSLLRGGDEKLFF
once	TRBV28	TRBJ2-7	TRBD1	TGTGCCAGCAGCCCTGGACAGGCAAGCTCCTACGAGCAGTACTTC	CASSPGQASSYEQYF
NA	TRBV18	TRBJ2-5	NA	TGTGCCAGCTCACCGAGTCAAGAGACCCAGTACTTC	CASSPSQETQYF
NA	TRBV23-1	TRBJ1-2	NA	TGCGCCAGCAGTCAATCTCCCCAGCCTTTAAACTATGGCTACACCTTC	CASSQSPQPLNYGYTF
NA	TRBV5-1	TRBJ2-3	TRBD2	TGCGCCAGCAGCCCGGGCCTAGCGGGAGGTTTGACTAGCACAGATACGCAGTATTTT	CASSPGLAGGLTSTDTQYF
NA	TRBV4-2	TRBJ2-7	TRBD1	TGTGCCAGCAGCCAAGATTCTACAGGGGTTGACGAGCAGTACTTC	CASSQDSTGVDEQYF